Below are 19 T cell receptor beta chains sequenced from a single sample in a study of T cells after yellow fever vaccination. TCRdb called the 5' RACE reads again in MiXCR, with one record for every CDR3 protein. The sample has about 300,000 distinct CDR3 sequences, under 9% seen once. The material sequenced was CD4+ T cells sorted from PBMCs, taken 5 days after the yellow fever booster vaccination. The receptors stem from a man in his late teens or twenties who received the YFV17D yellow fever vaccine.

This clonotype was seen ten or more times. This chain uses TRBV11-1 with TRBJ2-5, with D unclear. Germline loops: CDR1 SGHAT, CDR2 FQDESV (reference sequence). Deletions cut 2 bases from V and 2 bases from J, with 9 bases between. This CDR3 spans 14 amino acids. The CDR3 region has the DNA TGTGCCAGCAGCTTACTTGGACGGCAAGAGACCCAGTACTTC. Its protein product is CASSLLGRQETQYF.

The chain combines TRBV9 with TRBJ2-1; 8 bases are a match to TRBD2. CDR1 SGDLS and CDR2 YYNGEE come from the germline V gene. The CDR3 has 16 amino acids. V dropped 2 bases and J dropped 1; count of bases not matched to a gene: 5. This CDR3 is CASSVASGGSYNEQFF. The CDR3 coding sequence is TGTGCCAGCAGCGTGGCAAGCGGGGGATCCTACAATGAGCAGTTCTTC.

The CDR3, as DNA: TGTGCCAGCAGCTTAGACTTTAAGGACAGGGCGGCAGATACGCAGTATTTT. Amino acids: CASSLDFKDRAADTQYF. This chain links TRBV11-2 with TRBJ2-3; 8 bases are shared with TRBD1. The CDR3 runs 17 residues. Germline CDR1 and CDR2: SGHAT and FQNNGV. J was trimmed by 4 bases and V by 0 bases; bases with no gene match: 9. Full variable domain (remainder filled in from reference TRBV11-2 and TRBJ2-3): EAGVAQSPRYKIIEKRQSVAFWCNPISGHATLYWYQQILGQGPKLLIQFQNNGVVDDSQLPKDRFSAERLKGVDSTLKIQPAKLEDSAVYLCASSLDFKDRAADTQYFGPGTRLTVL.

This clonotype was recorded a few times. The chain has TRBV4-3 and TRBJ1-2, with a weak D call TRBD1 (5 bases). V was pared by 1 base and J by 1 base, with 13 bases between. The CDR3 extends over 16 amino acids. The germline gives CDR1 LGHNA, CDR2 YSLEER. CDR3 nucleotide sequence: TGCGCCAGCAGCCAAGGTTCAGGGTGGGGTAACTATGGCTACACCTTC. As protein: CASSQGSGWGNYGYTF.

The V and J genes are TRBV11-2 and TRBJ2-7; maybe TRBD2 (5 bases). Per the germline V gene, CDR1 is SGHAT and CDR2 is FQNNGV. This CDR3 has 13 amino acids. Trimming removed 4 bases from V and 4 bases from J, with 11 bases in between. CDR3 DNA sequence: TGTGCCAGCAGCTCGGGAACTCATTACGAGCAGTACGTC. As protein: CASSSGTHYEQYV.

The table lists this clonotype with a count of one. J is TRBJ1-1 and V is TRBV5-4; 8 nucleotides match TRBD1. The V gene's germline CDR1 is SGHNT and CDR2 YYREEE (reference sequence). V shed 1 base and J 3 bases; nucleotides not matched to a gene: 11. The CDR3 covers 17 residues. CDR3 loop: CASSLWTGRLRDTEAFF. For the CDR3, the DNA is TGTGCCAGCAGCTTGTGGACAGGGAGGCTGCGAGACACTGAAGCTTTCTTT.

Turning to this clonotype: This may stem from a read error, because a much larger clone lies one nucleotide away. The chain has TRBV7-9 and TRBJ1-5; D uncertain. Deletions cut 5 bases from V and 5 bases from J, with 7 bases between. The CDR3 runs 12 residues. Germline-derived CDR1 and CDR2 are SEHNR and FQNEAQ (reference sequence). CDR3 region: CASSPPDQPQHF. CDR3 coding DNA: TGTGCCAGCAGCCCTCCGGATCAGCCCCAGCATTTT.

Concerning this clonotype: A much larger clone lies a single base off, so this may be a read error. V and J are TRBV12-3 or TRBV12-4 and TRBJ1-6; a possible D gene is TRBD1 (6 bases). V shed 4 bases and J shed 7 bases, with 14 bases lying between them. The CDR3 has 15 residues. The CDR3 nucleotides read TGTGCCAGCAGTTCCGTACAGGGCGGGAATTCACCCCTCCACTTT. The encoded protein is CASSSVQGGNSPLHF.

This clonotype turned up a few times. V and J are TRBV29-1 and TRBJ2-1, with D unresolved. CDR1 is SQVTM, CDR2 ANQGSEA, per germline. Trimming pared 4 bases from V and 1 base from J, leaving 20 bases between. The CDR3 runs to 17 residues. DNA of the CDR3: TGCAGCGTTGCTTGGGTGAAGGCGGCACTTTCCTACAATGAGCAGTTCTTC. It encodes CSVAWVKAALSYNEQFF.

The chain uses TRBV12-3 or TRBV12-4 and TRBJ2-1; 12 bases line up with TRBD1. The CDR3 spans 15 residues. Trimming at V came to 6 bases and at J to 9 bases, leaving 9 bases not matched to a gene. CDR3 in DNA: TGTGCCAGCAGCCCAGGGGACAGGGGGCCGGGTGAGCAGTTCTTC. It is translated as CASSPGDRGPGEQFF.

The CDR3 DNA reads as TGCAGTGCAAGGGGTGCCGGGGAGCTGTTTTTT. Translating gives CSARGAGELFF. The V and J genes are TRBV20-1 and TRBJ2-2, with a tentative D call TRBD1 (5 bases). The CDR3 extends over 11 amino acids. Germline V gives CDR1 DFQATT, CDR2 SNEGSKA (reference sequence). V was pared by 6 bases and J by 6 bases, with 8 bases between.

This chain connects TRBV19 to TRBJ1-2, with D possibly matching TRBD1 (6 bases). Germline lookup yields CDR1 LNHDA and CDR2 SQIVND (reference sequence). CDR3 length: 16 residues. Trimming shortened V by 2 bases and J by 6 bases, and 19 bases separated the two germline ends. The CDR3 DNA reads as TGTGCCAGTAGTATAACTGACCAGGGGTGGGGGCATGGCTACACCTTC. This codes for CASSITDQGWGHGYTF.

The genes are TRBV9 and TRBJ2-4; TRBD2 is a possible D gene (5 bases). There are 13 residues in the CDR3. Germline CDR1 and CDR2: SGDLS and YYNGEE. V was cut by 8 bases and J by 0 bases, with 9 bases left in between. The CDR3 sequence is CASPEVAKNIQYF. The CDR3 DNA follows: TGTGCCAGTCCGGAGGTAGCCAAAAACATTCAGTACTTC.

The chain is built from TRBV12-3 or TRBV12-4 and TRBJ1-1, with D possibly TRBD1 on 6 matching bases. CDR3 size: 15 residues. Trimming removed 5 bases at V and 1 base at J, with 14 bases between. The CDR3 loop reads CASSPQDSPNTEAFF. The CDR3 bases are TGTGCCAGCAGTCCACAGGACAGTCCGAACACTGAAGCTTTCTTT.

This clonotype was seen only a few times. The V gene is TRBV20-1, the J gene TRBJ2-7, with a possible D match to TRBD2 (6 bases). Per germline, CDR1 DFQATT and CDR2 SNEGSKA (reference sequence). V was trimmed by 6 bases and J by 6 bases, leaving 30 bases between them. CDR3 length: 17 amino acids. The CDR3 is CSAGGGAKTSPPLEQYV. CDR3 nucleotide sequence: TGCAGTGCCGGTGGAGGGGCTAAAACCTCCCCCCCTCTCGAGCAGTACGTC.

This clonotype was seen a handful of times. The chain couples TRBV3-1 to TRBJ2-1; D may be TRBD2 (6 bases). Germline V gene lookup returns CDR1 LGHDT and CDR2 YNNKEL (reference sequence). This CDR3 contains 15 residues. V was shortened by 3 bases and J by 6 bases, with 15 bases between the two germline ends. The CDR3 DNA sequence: TGTGCCAGCAGCCACCGGCTAGCGAATTCCAATGAGCAGTTCTTC. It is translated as CASSHRLANSNEQFF.

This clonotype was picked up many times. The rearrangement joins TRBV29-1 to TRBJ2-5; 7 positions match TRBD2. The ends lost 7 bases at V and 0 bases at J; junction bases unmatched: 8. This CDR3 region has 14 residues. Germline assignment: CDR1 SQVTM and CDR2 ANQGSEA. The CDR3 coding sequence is TGCAGCGCCCCCGTGGGGGGGTACCAAGAGACCCAGTACTTC. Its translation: CSAPVGGYQETQYF.

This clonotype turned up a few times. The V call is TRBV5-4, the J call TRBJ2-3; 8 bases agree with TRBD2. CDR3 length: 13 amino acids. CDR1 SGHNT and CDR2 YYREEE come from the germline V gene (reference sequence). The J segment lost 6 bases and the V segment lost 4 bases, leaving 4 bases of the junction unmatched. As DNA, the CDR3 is TGTGCCAGCAGCATAGCGGGGCCCGATACGCAGTATTTT. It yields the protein CASSIAGPDTQYF.

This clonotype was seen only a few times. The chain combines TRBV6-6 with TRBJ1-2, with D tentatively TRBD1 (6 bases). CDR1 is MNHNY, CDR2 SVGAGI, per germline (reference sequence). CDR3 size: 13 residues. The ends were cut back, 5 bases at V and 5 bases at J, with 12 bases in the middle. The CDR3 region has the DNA TGTGCCAGCAGTCCCCAGGGGCAGTATGGCTACACCTTC. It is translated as CASSPQGQYGYTF.